What follows are 28 T cell receptor beta chains derived from one specimen sequenced in a study of PD-1 blockade in classical Hodgkin lymphoma. The time point is: newly diagnosed, previously untreated cHL patient sample. Magnetic negative selection purified CD4+ T cells from thawed PBMCs. Profiled with immunoSEQ multiplex PCR; TCRdb holds only in-frame clones, not every one. The data show under 40,000 clones, roughly nine tenths seen once. Sequencing input: CD4+ T cells from blood. The source of these receptors is a human donor with classical Hodgkin lymphoma.

This chain uses TRBV7-9 with TRBJ1-3; no definite D call. The V end was cut by 5 bases, the J end by 4 bases, with 12 bases between. The CDR3 length is 14 residues. CDR1 and CDR2 from the germline V gene are SEHNR and FQNEAQ (reference sequence). The CDR3, as DNA: TGTGCCAGCAGCCTTGGGATAGCGGGAAACACCATATATTTT. The encoded protein is CASSLGIAGNTIYF.

A remark on this clone: The sample contains more than one DNA sequence encoding this CDR3. The rearrangement links TRBV18 to TRBJ1-1, with D tentatively TRBD1 (6 bases). Deletions cut 0 bases from V and 2 bases from J, with 10 bases between. Germline V gene sequence: CDR1 KGHSH, CDR2 LQKENI. CDR3 length: 15 amino acids. The CDR3 is CASSPPGGGNTEAFF. The CDR3 coding sequence is TGTGCCAGCTCACCACCAGGAGGGGGTAACACTGAAGCTTTCTTT.

The rearrangement uses TRBV18 and TRBJ1-4, with D hard to call. Germline CDR1 KGHSH, CDR2 LQKENI. The CDR3 extends over 13 amino acids. The V gene lost 2 bases and the J gene lost 5 bases, with 6 bases spanning the gap. The CDR3 DNA is TGTGCCAGCTCACCATTAGTGAATGAAAAACTGTTTTTT. Residues: CASSPLVNEKLFF.

The rearrangement uses TRBV18 and TRBJ2-1; the D gene is possibly TRBD2 (5 bases). In germline, CDR1 is KGHSH, CDR2 LQKENI. The CDR3 is made up of 14 amino acids. V was clipped by 3 bases and J by 8 bases, with 14 bases between them. In nucleotides, the CDR3 is TGTGCCAGCTCACCGGGAGACCCCTCTTATGAGCAGTTCTTC. Its translation: CASSPGDPSYEQFF.

CDR3: CASSLMADLQETQYF. DNA of the CDR3: TGCGCCAGCAGCCTCATGGCGGACCTCCAAGAGACCCAGTACTTC. V usage is TRBV5-1 and J usage is TRBJ2-5; D gene unclear. V shed 4 bases and J shed 1 base, with 14 bases lying between them. The CDR3 has 15 residues. Germline values: CDR1 SGHRS, CDR2 YFSETQ.

The gene calls are TRBV7-2 and TRBJ2-7; 9 bases align to TRBD2. CDR1 and CDR2 (germline): SGHTA, FQGNSA. CDR3 length equals 15 residues. The V segment lost 5 bases and the J segment 6 bases; nucleotides outside the gene matches: 11. The CDR3 is CASSPRVAGVGEQYF. The CDR3 DNA is TGTGCCAGCAGCCCACGGGTAGCGGGAGTGGGCGAGCAGTACTTC.

The rearrangement links TRBV10-3 to TRBJ1-1; no definite D call. In germline, CDR1 is ENHRY, CDR2 SYGVKD. The CDR3 is 14 residues long. Trimming cost V 4 bases and J 0 bases, with 9 bases left between them. The CDR3 here is CAISASEMNTEAFF. The CDR3 bases are TGTGCCATCAGTGCTTCAGAGATGAACACTGAAGCTTTCTTT.

V and J are TRBV19 and TRBJ1-5, with D unclear. Trimming removed 5 bases from V and 9 bases from J, with 17 bases in between. The CDR3 has 14 residues. Germline CDR1 LNHDA, CDR2 SQIVND (reference sequence). The CDR3 loop is CASSGRTGGLPQHF. For the CDR3, the DNA is TGTGCCAGTAGTGGGCGGACCGGAGGGTTGCCCCAGCATTTT.

This clone was detected a few times. The chain carries TRBV5-6 and TRBJ1-5; possible D gene TRBD1, 6 bases. There are 14 residues in the CDR3. The germline V gene encodes CDR1 SGHDT and CDR2 YYEEEE. V lost 1 base and J 5 bases, leaving 10 bases between the germline ends. As DNA, the CDR3 is TGTGCCAGCAGCTTGTGGGGGGCCCATCAGCCCCAGCATTTT. Protein: CASSLWGAHQPQHF.

J is TRBJ2-3 and V is TRBV27; 7 nucleotides match TRBD1. The germline V gene encodes CDR1 MNHEY and CDR2 SMNVEV (reference sequence). The V gene end was trimmed by 6 bases and the J gene end by 5 bases; junction bases not matched to a gene: 5. This CDR3 has 13 amino acids. CDR3 amino acids: CASSLTGLDTQYF. CDR3 sequence (DNA): TGTGCCAGCAGCCTGACAGGGTTAGATACGCAGTATTTT.

The rearrangement links TRBV5-4 to TRBJ2-7, with 10 positions matching TRBD2. In germline, CDR1 is SGHNT, CDR2 YYREEE (reference sequence). V shed 1 base, J shed 3 bases, and the junction held 4 bases outside the gene matches. The CDR3 covers 15 residues. CDR3 bases: TGTGCCAGCAGCTTGCAGCGGGAGGGGGGCTACGAGCAGTACTTC. Its translation: CASSLQREGGYEQYF.

V gene TRBV5-4 combines with J gene TRBJ2-1, with 7 bases fitting TRBD2. Germline CDR1 reads SGHNT; CDR2 reads YYREEE (reference sequence). The CDR3 totals 15 residues. The V gene end was trimmed by 3 bases and the J gene end by 4 bases; junction bases not matched to a gene: 7. Here the CDR3 reads CASSWLAEAYNEQFF. CDR3 DNA: TGTGCCAGCAGCTGGCTAGCGGAGGCATACAATGAGCAGTTCTTC.

This chain links TRBV11-2 with TRBJ2-1; a possible D gene is TRBD1 (5 bases). The CDR3 runs 15 residues. Germline V gives CDR1 SGHAT, CDR2 FQNNGV. V was cut by 1 base and J by 6 bases, with 13 bases left in between. The CDR3 reads CASSLGAGMVNEQFF. The CDR3 DNA sequence: TGTGCCAGCAGCTTAGGGGCAGGGATGGTCAATGAGCAGTTCTTC.

V usage is TRBV7-3 and J usage is TRBJ2-1; D is ambiguous. Germline V gives CDR1 SGHTA, CDR2 FQGTGA. Trimming removed 0 bases from V and 8 bases from J, with 8 bases in between. The length of the CDR3 is 13 residues. CDR3 DNA sequence: TGTGCCAGCAGCTTAACATTCAACCATGAGCAGTTCTTC. This gives the protein CASSLTFNHEQFF. The full variable domain, in which reference TRBV7-3 and TRBJ2-1 provide the parts outside the CDR3, is GAGVSQTPSNKVTEKGKYVELRCDPISGHTALYWYRQSLGQGPEFLIYFQGTGAADDSGLPNDRFFAVRPEGSVSTLKIQRTERGDSAVYLCASSLTFNHEQFFGPGTRLTVL.

This chain joins TRBV5-1 and TRBJ2-5; 7 positions agree with TRBD1. Germline values: CDR1 SGHRS, CDR2 YFSETQ. The ends lost 3 bases at V and 2 bases at J; junction bases unmatched: 7. The CDR3 contains 15 residues. The CDR3 is CASSSAGTVQETQYF. CDR3 nucleotide sequence: TGCGCCAGCAGCTCTGCCGGGACAGTACAAGAGACCCAGTACTTC.

The chain uses TRBV19 and TRBJ1-2; no definite D call. Germline V lookup: CDR1 LNHDA, CDR2 SQIVND (reference sequence). CDR3 length: 14 amino acids. The V end lost 5 bases, the J end lost 7 bases, and 17 bases lay between the germline ends. DNA for the CDR3: TGTGCCAGTAGTCCGGAGGTCTCTAGTAGTGGCTACACCTTC. Translating gives CASSPEVSSSGYTF.

A single count supports this clone. V gene TRBV7-6 combines with J gene TRBJ2-5; no definite D call. Trimming cost V 4 bases and J 2 bases, with 5 bases left between them. This CDR3 region has 12 residues. The V gene's germline CDR1 is SGHVS and CDR2 FNYEAQ. CDR3 residues: CASSSTQETQYF. DNA for the CDR3: TGTGCCAGCAGCTCTACTCAAGAGACCCAGTACTTC.

The chain employs TRBV5-8 and TRBJ2-5, with unresolved D. The CDR3 is 16 residues long. Trimming took 3 bases from V and 2 from J, leaving 17 bases between them. CDR1 SGHTS and CDR2 YDEGEE come from the germline V gene. In DNA form, the CDR3 reads TGTGCCAGCAGCTCCACCTTGCCAGATCCTCAAGAGACCCAGTACTTC. It translates to CASSSTLPDPQETQYF.

The J gene is TRBJ2-1, the V gene TRBV19, with 9 bases identical to TRBD2. The V gene end was trimmed by 4 bases and the J gene end by 1 base; junction bases not matched to a gene: 17. The CDR3 extends over 20 amino acids. The germline V gene has CDR1 LNHDA and CDR2 SQIVND (reference sequence). CDR3 nucleotide sequence: TGTGCCAGTAGTACGCTTCCCGGGGGCGGGAGGGCCGGTTCCTACAATGAGCAGTTCTTC. The encoded protein is CASSTLPGGGRAGSYNEQFF.

The V call is TRBV27, the J call TRBJ2-1, with TRBD2 matching 8 bases. The junction had 6 bases not matched to a gene; V was cut back by 4 bases and J by 7 bases. Germline values: CDR1 MNHEY, CDR2 SMNVEV (reference sequence). The CDR3 extends over 14 amino acids. This CDR3 reads CASSSSGRINEQFF. As DNA, the CDR3 is TGTGCCAGCAGTTCCAGCGGGAGAATTAATGAGCAGTTCTTC.

The rearrangement links TRBV6-1 to TRBJ1-1; D remains unclear. The ends were cut back, 5 bases at V and 1 base at J, with 8 bases in the middle. The length of the CDR3 is 13 residues. Germline V lookup: CDR1 MNHNS, CDR2 SASEGT. This CDR3 is CASSLRGNTEAFF. CDR3 nucleotides: TGTGCCAGCAGTCTCCGGGGGAACACTGAAGCTTTCTTT.

The gene calls are TRBV5-1 and TRBJ2-2; 15 nucleotides align to TRBD2. V was clipped by 2 bases and J by 2 bases; unmatched bases: 10. The CDR3 consists of 20 residues. CDR1 is SGHRS, CDR2 YFSETQ, per germline. The CDR3 DNA is TGCGCCAGCAGCTTTGCCGAGTGGACTAGCGGGAGGGCCAACACCGGGGAGCTGTTTTTT. This translates into CASSFAEWTSGRANTGELFF.

This clone was seen a few times. Here the CDR3 reads CASRQETQYF. CDR3 DNA: TGTGCCAGCAGACAAGAGACCCAGTACTTC. J is TRBJ2-5 and V is TRBV28; D remains ambiguous. CDR3 length: 10 amino acids. The germline CDR1 and CDR2 sequences are MDHEN and SYDVKM. Deletions cut 6 bases from V and 2 bases from J, with 1 base between.

The chain joins TRBV28 to TRBJ2-1; D is ambiguous. Germline-derived CDR1 and CDR2 are MDHEN and SYDVKM. This CDR3 region has 13 residues. Trimming removed 6 bases from V and 10 bases from J, with 16 bases in between. In DNA, the CDR3 is TGTGCCAGCAGAACCAGGTCTCTAGGAGAGCAGTTCTTC. Translating it yields CASRTRSLGEQFF. Full variable domain (outside the CDR3, taken from reference TRBV28 and TRBJ2-1): DVKVTQSSRYLVKRTGEKVFLECVQDMDHENMFWYRQDPGLGLRLIYFSYDVKMKEKGDIPEGYSVSREKKERFSLILESASTNQTSMYLCASRTRSLGEQFFGPGTRLTVL.

The chain is built from TRBV6-1 and TRBJ2-1, with D tentatively TRBD1 (6 bases). Germline-derived CDR1 and CDR2 are MNHNS and SASEGT. This CDR3 is built from 15 residues. V was clipped by 6 bases and J by 2 bases, with 14 bases between them. The CDR3: CASSGGQPTYNEQFF. CDR3 bases: TGTGCCAGCAGCGGAGGACAGCCCACCTACAATGAGCAGTTCTTC.

This rearrangement joins TRBV30 to TRBJ1-2; D remains unclear. CDR1 is GTSNPN and CDR2 is SVGIG in the germline V gene (reference sequence). The CDR3 is made up of 15 amino acids. With 5 bases removed from V and 4 bases from J, the gap between germline ends came to 20 bases. CDR3 sequence: CAWDAGPRLVYGYTF. DNA for the CDR3: TGTGCCTGGGACGCCGGGCCTAGGCTCGTCTATGGCTACACCTTC.

CDR3 sequence: CASSSGGGPLEGNTIYF. DNA of the CDR3: TGTGCCAGCAGCTCGGGAGGGGGCCCTCTGGAAGGAAACACCATATATTTT. This chain connects TRBV7-9 to TRBJ1-3; 7 nucleotides match TRBD1. The CDR3 has 17 amino acids. The V and J ends lost 4 bases and 4 bases, in that order; junction bases with no gene match: 13. CDR1 is SEHNR and CDR2 is FQNEAQ in the germline V gene (reference sequence). Full variable domain (rest looked up from reference TRBV7-9 and TRBJ1-3): DTGVSQNPRHKITKRGQNVTFRCDPISEHNRLYWYRQTLGQGPEFLTYFQNEAQLEKSRLLSDRFSAERPKGSFSTLEIQRTEQGDSAMYLCASSSGGGPLEGNTIYFGEGSWLTVV.

The genes are TRBV5-4 and TRBJ2-1; 7 bases are a match to TRBD1. The ends lost 0 bases at V and 5 bases at J; junction bases unmatched: 5. CDR3 length: 15 amino acids. Germline V gene sequence: CDR1 SGHNT, CDR2 YYREEE (reference sequence). This CDR3 reads CASSLAGQDHNEQFF. The CDR3 DNA is TGTGCCAGCAGCTTGGCTGGACAGGACCACAATGAGCAGTTCTTC.